This T cell receptor beta chain was profiled in a study of shared clonotypes between healthy human individuals. Study-level results: Sequencing depth was expected to influence donor clonotype sharing.

This clone was counted only a few times. Its target is unknown. The donors were all Caucasian adults (living in Nashville, Tennessee). Each subset's genomic DNA was split evenly across several immunoSEQ plates. Assay used: immunoSEQ multiplex PCR; TCRdb lists only in-frame clones, some missing. The top ten clones hold 12% of a sample with some 450,000 clones, roughly four fifths of them seen once. This clonotype was obtained from a woman aged 40 to 50 in good health. Some clones in this sample may be carry-over from other donors' samples. Sequencing was performed on PBMCs.

The DNA of the CDR3 is TGTGCCAGCAGCTTATACATCTCTGGGGCCAACGTCCTGACTTTC. Amino acid sequence: CASSLYISGANVLTF. The chain uses TRBV11-2 and TRBJ2-6; no definite D call. Germline CDR1 SGHAT, CDR2 FQNNGV. V was shortened by 2 bases and J by 0 bases, with 5 bases between the two germline ends. CDR3 size: 15 residues.